This T cell receptor (beta chain) came from a study of identical twins. TCRdb re-derived calls from the 5' RACE reads in MiXCR, one entry per CDR3 protein. The profile shows around 690,000 distinct CDR3 sequences, 21% of them singletons. This same sample was also part of a study on T cells expressing NK-cell markers.

The TCR comes from a woman under 30 in good health. Sequenced input: PBMCs.

The CDR3 DNA follows: TGTGCCAGCTCCCCGCGCGATGGAGGCTACACCTTC. Residues: CASSPRDGGYTF. The chain recombines TRBV18 with TRBJ1-2, with D hard to call. Trimming removed 6 bases from V and 8 bases from J, with 13 bases in between. Germline assignment: CDR1 KGHSH and CDR2 LQKENI. This CDR3 contains 12 residues.